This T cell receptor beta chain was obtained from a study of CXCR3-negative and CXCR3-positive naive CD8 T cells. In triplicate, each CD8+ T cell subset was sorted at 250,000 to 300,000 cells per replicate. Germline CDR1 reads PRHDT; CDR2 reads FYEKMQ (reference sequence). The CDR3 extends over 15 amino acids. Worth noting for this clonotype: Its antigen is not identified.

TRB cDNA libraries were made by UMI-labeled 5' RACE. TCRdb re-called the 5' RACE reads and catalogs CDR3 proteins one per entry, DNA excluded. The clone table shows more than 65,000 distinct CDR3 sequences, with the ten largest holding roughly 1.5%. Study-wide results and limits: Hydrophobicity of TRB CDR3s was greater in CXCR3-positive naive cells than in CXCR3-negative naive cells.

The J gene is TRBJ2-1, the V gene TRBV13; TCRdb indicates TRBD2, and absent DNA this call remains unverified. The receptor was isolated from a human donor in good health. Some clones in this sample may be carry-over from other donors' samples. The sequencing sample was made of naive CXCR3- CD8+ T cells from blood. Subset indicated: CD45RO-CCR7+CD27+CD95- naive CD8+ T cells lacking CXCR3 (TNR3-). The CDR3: CASSYGLAMNNEQFF. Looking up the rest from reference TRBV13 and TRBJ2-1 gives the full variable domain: AAGVIQSPRHLIKEKRETATLKCYPIPRHDTVYWYQQGPGQDPQFLISFYEKMQSDKGSIPDRFSAQQFSDYHSELNMSSLELGDSALYFCASSYGLAMNNEQFFGPGTRLTVL.